This entry features one T cell receptor beta chain sequence. What it binds is unknown. J gave up 5 bases and V 8 bases, and 3 bases lay outside the gene matches. The CDR3 has 13 amino acids. Looked up from germline, CDR1 is KGHDR and CDR2 is SFDVKD. This sample stems from a study of CD8 T cells in ankylosing spondylitis. General study points: Clones tied to disease were said to be significantly enriched in matched ankylosing spondylitis synovial fluid. Within peripheral blood, clones linked to disease were CD8+ and relatively rare. Ankylosing spondylitis blood appeared to carry a characteristic TCR beta motif of roughly 8 highly homologous variants.

Making the TCR beta libraries involved quantitative 5'-RACE with molecular barcodes. TCRdb re-called the 5' RACE reads with MiXCR, one entry per CDR3 protein. The sample has hundreds of thousands of distinct CDR3 sequences, approximately 22% seen once. The chain is built from TRBV24-1 and TRBJ2-1; 9 bases map to TRBD1. The sequence came from a male donor with ankylosing spondylitis or in good health (not recorded which). The sequenced material came from blood, either unsorted or a sorted T cell fraction (not recorded which). CDR3 protein: CATNRQGDNEQFF. CDR3 bases: TGTGCCACCAATAGACAGGGGGACAATGAGCAGTTCTTC.